This entry lists 11 T cell receptor beta chains sequenced from one sample in a study of graft-versus-host responses after intestinal transplantation. These receptors are not linked to any known antigen. TCRdb's table, derived via immunoSEQ multiplex PCR, lists solely in-frame clones and lacks some. The table lists tens of thousands of clones, around 95% of them singletons, with around 0.54% in the top ten. Sequencing was performed on unstimulated CD8+ T cells sorted from spleen or lymph node cells, taken before intestinal transplant. The receptor set was obtained from a human donor who received an intestinal transplant.

The V and J genes are TRBV6-1 and TRBJ1-4, with D perhaps matching TRBD1 (5 bases). Germline values: CDR1 MNHNS, CDR2 SASEGT. Trimming took off 8 bases at V and 6 bases at J, with 13 bases between the two ends. The CDR3 extends over 13 amino acids. CDR3 DNA: TGTGCCAGCTTGGGGGGGGAGGATGAAAAACTGTTTTTT. This encodes CASLGGEDEKLFF.

V is TRBV5-1 and J is TRBJ1-2; 7 positions agree with TRBD1. The V segment lost 2 bases and the J segment 4 bases; nucleotides outside the gene matches: 5. Germline-derived CDR1 and CDR2 are SGHRS and YFSETQ. The CDR3 has 14 amino acids. DNA of the CDR3: TGCGCCAGCAGCTTTTTGGACAGGACCTATGGCTACACCTTC. Translating gives CASSFLDRTYGYTF.

DNA for the CDR3: TGTGCCAGCAGCTTAGCCTTGTCAGGGGGAGCAACTCAGCCCCAGCATTTT. It encodes CASSLALSGGATQPQHF. This rearrangement joins TRBV7-9 to TRBJ1-5, with TRBD1 matching 7 bases. Germline loops: CDR1 SEHNR, CDR2 FQNEAQ (reference sequence). The length of the CDR3 is 17 residues. V shed 0 bases, J shed 6 bases, and the junction held 11 bases outside the gene matches.

The V call is TRBV7-9, the J call TRBJ2-2; perhaps TRBD1 as D (6 bases). Trimming removed 5 bases at V and 4 bases at J, with 17 bases between. The CDR3 has 16 amino acids. In germline, CDR1 is SEHNR, CDR2 FQNEAQ (reference sequence). The CDR3 loop reads CASSPPQGSSTGELFF. The CDR3 DNA is TGTGCCAGCAGCCCCCCCCAGGGGTCCAGCACCGGGGAGCTGTTTTTT.

The V and J genes are TRBV5-6 and TRBJ2-3; D is undetermined. Germline V lookup: CDR1 SGHDT, CDR2 YYEEEE. The CDR3 is 12 residues long. The V and J ends lost 0 bases and 6 bases respectively, with 5 bases between them. The CDR3 reads CASSLGRDTQYF. CDR3 nucleotides: TGTGCCAGCAGCTTGGGACGGGATACGCAGTATTTT.

The V gene is TRBV6-5, the J gene TRBJ1-2; D is uncertain. The V gene's germline CDR1 is MNHEY and CDR2 SVGAGI. The CDR3 length is 14 residues. Trimming removed 5 bases from V and 4 bases from J, with 14 bases in between. CDR3 DNA sequence: TGTGCCAGCAGTGTCCCCAGGAACCTCTATGGCTACACCTTC. It encodes CASSVPRNLYGYTF.

This rearrangement joins TRBV10-3 to TRBJ2-1, with TRBD2 matching 8 bases. CDR3 length: 15 residues. The germline CDR1 and CDR2 sequences are ENHRY and SYGVKD. V trimming: 6 bases; J trimming: 11 bases; junction bases outside the gene matches: 15. The CDR3 loop is CAIRDLAGFGWKQFF. The CDR3 bases are TGTGCCATCAGGGATCTAGCGGGTTTCGGGTGGAAGCAGTTCTTC.

This sequence joins TRBV11-2 and TRBJ2-1, with D possibly being TRBD1 or TRBD2 (5 bases each). V was pared by 5 bases and J by 5 bases, with 19 bases between. Germline V lookup: CDR1 SGHAT, CDR2 FQNNGV. The CDR3 is made up of 16 amino acids. The CDR3 DNA sequence: TGTGCCAGCAGCCCGAGCGGCAAGAGGGGAAACAATGAGCAGTTCTTC. Its protein is CASSPSGKRGNNEQFF.

This clone was detected only once. The V and J genes are TRBV19 and TRBJ2-3; perhaps TRBD1 as D (5 bases). Germline assignment: CDR1 LNHDA and CDR2 SQIVND (reference sequence). Trimming removed 8 bases at V and 3 bases at J, with 12 bases between. This CDR3 has 13 residues. The CDR3 loop is CASARGATDTQYF. The CDR3 coding sequence is TGTGCCAGTGCCCGTGGGGCAACAGATACGCAGTATTTT.

V is TRBV6-5 and J is TRBJ1-3; maybe TRBD1 (5 bases). The CDR3 loop spans 16 amino acids. Germline V lookup: CDR1 MNHEY, CDR2 SVGAGI. The V end lost 4 bases, the J end lost 0 bases, and 13 bases lay between the germline ends. The CDR3 here is CASSSGHSSSGNTIYF. The CDR3 region has the DNA TGTGCCAGCAGTTCAGGACATTCTAGCTCTGGAAACACCATATATTTT.

The chain employs TRBV7-6 and TRBJ1-2; 7 bases agree with TRBD1. The V and J ends lost 5 bases and 8 bases, in that order; junction bases with no gene match: 8. The germline gives CDR1 SGHVS, CDR2 FNYEAQ. The CDR3 consists of 13 residues. CDR3 region: CASSPGTDVGYTF. The CDR3 nucleotides read TGTGCCAGCAGCCCAGGGACAGATGTAGGCTACACCTTC.